This T cell receptor (beta chain) was retrieved from a study of technical replicates of blood from a few donors. Trimming removed 1 base at V and 9 bases at J, with 11 bases between. The CDR3 totals 14 residues. Germline lookup yields CDR1 SGHDT and CDR2 YYEEEE. Profiling relied on immunoSEQ multiplex PCR, and the TCRdb table lists in-frame clones only, not all of them. The sample comprises tens of thousands of clones, roughly 98% of which are singletons, and around 0.15% rests with the top ten. What was sequenced was T cells isolated from PBMCs. This receptor was obtained from a human donor in good health. This chain uses TRBV5-6 with TRBJ1-6; no clear D. The CDR3 here is CASSLMAGSSPLHF. The CDR3 DNA reads TGTGCCAGCAGCTTGATGGCAGGTAGTTCACCCCTCCACTTT.